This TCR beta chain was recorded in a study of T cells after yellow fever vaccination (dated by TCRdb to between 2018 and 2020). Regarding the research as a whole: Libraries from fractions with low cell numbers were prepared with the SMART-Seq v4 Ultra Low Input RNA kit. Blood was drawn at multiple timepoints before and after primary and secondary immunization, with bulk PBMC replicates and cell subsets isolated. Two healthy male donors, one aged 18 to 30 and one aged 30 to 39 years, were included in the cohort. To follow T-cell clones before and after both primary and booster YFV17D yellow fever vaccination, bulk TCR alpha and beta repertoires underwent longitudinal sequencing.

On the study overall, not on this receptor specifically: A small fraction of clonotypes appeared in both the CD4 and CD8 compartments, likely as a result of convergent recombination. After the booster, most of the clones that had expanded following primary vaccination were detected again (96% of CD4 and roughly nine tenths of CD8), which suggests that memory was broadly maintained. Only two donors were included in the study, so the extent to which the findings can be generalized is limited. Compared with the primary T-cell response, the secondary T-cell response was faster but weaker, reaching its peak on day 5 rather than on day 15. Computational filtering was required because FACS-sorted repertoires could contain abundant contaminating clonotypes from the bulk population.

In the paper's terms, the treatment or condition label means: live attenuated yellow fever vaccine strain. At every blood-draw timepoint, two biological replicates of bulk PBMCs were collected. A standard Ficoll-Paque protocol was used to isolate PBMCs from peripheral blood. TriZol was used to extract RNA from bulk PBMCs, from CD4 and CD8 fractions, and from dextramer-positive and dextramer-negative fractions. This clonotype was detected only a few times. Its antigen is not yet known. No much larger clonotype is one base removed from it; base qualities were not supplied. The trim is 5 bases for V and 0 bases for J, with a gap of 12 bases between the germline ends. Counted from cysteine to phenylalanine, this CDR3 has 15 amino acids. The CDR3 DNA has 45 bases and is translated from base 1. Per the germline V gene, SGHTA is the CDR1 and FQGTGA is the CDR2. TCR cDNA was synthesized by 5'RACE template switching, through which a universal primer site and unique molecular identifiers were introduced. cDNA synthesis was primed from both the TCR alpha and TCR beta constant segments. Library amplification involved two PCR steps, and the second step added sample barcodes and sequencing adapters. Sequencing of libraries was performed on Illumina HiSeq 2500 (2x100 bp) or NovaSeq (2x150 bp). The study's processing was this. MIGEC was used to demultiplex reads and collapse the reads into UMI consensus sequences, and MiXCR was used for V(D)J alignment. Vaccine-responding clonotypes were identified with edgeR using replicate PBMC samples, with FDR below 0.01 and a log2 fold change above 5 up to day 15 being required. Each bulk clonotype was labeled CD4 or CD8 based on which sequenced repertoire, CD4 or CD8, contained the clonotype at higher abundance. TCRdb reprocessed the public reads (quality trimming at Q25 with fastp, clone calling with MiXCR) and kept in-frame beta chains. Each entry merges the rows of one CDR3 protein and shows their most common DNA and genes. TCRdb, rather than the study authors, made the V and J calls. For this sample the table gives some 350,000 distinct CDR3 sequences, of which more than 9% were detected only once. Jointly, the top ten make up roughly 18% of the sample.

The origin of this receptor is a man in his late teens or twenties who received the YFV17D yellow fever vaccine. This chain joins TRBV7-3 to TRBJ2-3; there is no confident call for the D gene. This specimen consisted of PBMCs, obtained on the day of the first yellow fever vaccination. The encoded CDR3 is CASSRSGPSTDTQYF. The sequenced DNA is TGTGCCAGCAGCCGTTCGGGCCCTAGCACAGATACGCAGTATTTT.